The subject of this entry is one T cell receptor (beta chain). Its antigen target is currently unknown. Within one base of it there is no much larger clone, and no base qualities were kept. From the germline V gene (reference sequence), CDR1 is MNHEY and CDR2 is SMNVEV. Clipping removes 5 bases from V and 8 bases from J, with 12 as the unmatched junction base count. From cysteine to phenylalanine, the CDR3 is 15 amino acids long. The retained sequence is limited to the CDR3, 45 bases, with the frame set at the first base. Libraries were made using 5' RACE. The reads were generated on an Illumina HiSeq 2500. The second PCR ran for roughly 7 to 12 cycles and used a J-beta primer mix along with a sample-barcoded 5' primer. A template-switch 5' adaptor carrying 12 random nucleotides introduced a unique molecular identifier onto each TCR beta cDNA molecule. Each sample yielded at least 2.5 million CDR3-containing paired-end reads. First-strand cDNA was synthesized from all RNA with the Mint cDNA synthesis kit, primed by a TRBC-specific oligonucleotide. All cDNA was treated with uracil-DNA glycosylase and then went through a first 18-cycle PCR with the universal primers M1SS and BC2_uni_R. In the source study's methods: For normalization, 1 million high-quality reads, each with a distinct molecular identifier, were randomly selected from each sample. Instead of being binned into consensus sequences, reads with shared molecular identifiers were discarded. MiTCR, set to a Q25 quality threshold and the strictest error-elimination algorithm, was used for CDR3 identification, clonotype clustering and error correction. A nonparametric unseen species model using Euler transformation provided a lower-bound estimate of total TCR beta diversity. The public reads were reanalyzed by TCRdb: fastp trimming at Q25, MiXCR alignment, in-frame beta chains only. Identical CDR3 protein sequences are pooled into one entry, listed with their most common genes and DNA. The V and J calls, along with clone size, are taken from TCRdb and not from the paper's own processing. Counted in this sample were 700,000 to 800,000 distinct CDR3 sequences; about 40% of them appeared once. The ten largest clones capture roughly 19% of the sample.

These data are taken from a study of blood T cells in healthy people across ages (dated by TCRdb to the mid-2010s). Notes on the research overall: In model experiments, template switching captured about one uniquely barcoded TCR beta cDNA molecule for every two T cells. Two additional independent replicas of 1 million unique cDNA reads from the same blood draw were analyzed for two donors (one aged 18 to 30 and one aged 80 or older). Donors of different ages were randomly distributed across sequencing lanes to avoid experimental bias. Donors were grouped into four age groups: young (average approximately 16 years), middle-aged (39), aged (roughly 62) and long-lived (around 80). Age-related changes in TCR beta repertoire diversity were measured in the study by deep sequencing normalized with unique cDNA molecular identifiers. What the study reported, not specific to this receptor: Bulk unsorted PBMC profiling prevented conclusive comparison of naive and antigen-experienced compartments. There was a strong correlation between observed TCR beta diversity and the percentage of naive T cells measured by flow cytometry. Estimates of total diversity based on one million sequenced T cells were regarded as lower bounds and as underestimates. Compared with the aged group, the long-lived group had more naive CD4+ T cells, fewer expanded clones and increased TCR diversity, suggesting age selection. Observed TCR beta diversity per million T cells fell roughly linearly with age, and a significant reduction was already apparent by age roughly 40. Donor CMV infection status was unknown, potentially confounding age-related changes in expanded clonotypes.

Systemically healthy Caucasian individuals from Russia, around 39 in total and aged roughly 6 to 100 years, were included as donors. Approximately 10 milliliters of peripheral blood were collected from each donor into EDTA-treated Vacutainer tubes. Ficoll-Paque density-gradient centrifugation was used to isolate PBMCs, with at least 7 million per sample. Trizol reagent was used to extract total RNA from the PBMCs, yielding at least 6 micrograms per sample. Naive CD45RAhigh/CD27high T cell percentages were measured by flow cytometry on a PBMC aliquot from every donor. The sequenced sample was blood. The receptor was isolated from a woman in her sixties or seventies in good health. The sequence is built from TRBV27 and TRBJ2-3; the junction holds 8 bases that match TRBD2. Here is the DNA: TGTGCCAGCAGTACACTAGCGGAGGCTCTGGGTACGCAGTATTTT. It translates to CASSTLAEALGTQYF.